This T cell receptor beta chain was sequenced in a study of T-cell memory formation after mild COVID-19. MiXCR was run by TCRdb on the 5' RACE reads, yielding one entry per CDR3 protein. The sample shows some 350,000 distinct CDR3 sequences, 15% to 20% of them seen only once. The CDR3 runs 14 residues. Trimming pared 1 base from V and 4 bases from J, leaving 8 bases between. Germline V gene data show CDR1 as KGHDR and CDR2 as SFDVKD. The specimen was PBMCs or a T cell subset sorted from them (not recorded which). This chain links TRBV24-1 with TRBJ2-3; D not certain. The source is a young man who had mild COVID-19 (a few samples of this study predate the infection). Cell type and time point are not known. The CDR3 DNA reads TGTGCCACCAGTGATTTATCAGGAGCAGATACGCAGTATTTT. Translated: CATSDLSGADTQYF.